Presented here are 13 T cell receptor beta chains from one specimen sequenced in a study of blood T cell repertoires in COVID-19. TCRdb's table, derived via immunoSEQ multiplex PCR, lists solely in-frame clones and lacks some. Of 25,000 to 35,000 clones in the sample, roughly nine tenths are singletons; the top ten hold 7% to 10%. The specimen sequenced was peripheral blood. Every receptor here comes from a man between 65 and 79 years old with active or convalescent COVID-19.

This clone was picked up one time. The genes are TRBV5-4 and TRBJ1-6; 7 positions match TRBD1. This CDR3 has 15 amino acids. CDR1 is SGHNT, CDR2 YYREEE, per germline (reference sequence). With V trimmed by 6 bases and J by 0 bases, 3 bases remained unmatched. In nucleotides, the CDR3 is TGTGCCAGCAAACAGGGGAGCTCCTATAATTCACCCCTCCACTTT. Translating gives CASKQGSSYNSPLHF.

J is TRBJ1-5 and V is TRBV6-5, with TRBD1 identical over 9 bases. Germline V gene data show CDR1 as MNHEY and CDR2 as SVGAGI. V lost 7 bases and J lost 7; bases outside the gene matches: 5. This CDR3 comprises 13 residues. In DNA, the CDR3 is TGTGCCAGCACCGGGACAGGGAACCAGCCCCAGCATTTT. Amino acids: CASTGTGNQPQHF.

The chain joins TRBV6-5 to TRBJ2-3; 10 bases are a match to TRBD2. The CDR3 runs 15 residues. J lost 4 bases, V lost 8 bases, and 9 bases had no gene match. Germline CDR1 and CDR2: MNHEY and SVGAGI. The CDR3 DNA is TGTGCCAGCGGAAGAGGGACTAGCGACGCAGATACGCAGTATTTT. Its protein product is CASGRGTSDADTQYF.

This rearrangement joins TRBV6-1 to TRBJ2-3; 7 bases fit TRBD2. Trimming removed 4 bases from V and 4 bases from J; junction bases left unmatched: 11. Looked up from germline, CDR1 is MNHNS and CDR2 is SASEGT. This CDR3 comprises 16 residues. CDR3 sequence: CASSAGGVGGADTQYF. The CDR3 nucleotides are TGTGCCAGCAGTGCTGGCGGGGTGGGAGGGGCAGATACGCAGTATTTT.

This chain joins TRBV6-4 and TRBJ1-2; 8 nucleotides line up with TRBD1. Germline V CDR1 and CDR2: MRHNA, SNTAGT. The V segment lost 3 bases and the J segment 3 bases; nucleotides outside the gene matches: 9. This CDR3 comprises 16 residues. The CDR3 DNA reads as TGTGCCAGCAGTGAAGCAGGGGGCGAATCCCACTATGGCTACACCTTC. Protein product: CASSEAGGESHYGYTF.

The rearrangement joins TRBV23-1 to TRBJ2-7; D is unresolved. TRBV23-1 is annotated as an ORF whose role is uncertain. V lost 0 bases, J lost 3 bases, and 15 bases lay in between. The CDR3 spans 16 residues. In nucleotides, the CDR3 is TGCGCCAGCAGTCAATCTCCTTCGTCTAATCTCTACGAGCAGTACTTC. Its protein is CASSQSPSSNLYEQYF.

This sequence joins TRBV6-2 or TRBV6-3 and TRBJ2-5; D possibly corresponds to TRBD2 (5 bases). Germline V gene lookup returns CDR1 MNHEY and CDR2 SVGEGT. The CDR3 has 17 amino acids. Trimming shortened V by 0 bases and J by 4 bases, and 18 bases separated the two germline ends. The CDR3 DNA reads TGTGCCAGCAGTTACTCGGGTGGTCCGGCGGCGGGAGAGACCCAGTACTTC. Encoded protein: CASSYSGGPAAGETQYF.

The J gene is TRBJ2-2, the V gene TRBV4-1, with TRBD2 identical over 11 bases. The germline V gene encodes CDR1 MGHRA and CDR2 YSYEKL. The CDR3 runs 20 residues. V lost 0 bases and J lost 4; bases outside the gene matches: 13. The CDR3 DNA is TGCGCCAGCAGCCAAGATTATGGACTAGCGGGTCGGGGATTCACCGGGGAGCTGTTTTTT. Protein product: CASSQDYGLAGRGFTGELFF.

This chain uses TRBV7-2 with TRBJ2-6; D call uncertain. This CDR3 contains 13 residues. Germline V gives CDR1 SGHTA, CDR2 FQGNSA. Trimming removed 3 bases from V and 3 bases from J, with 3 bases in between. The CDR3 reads CASSFYGANVLTF. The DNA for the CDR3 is TGTGCCAGCAGCTTTTATGGGGCCAACGTCCTGACTTTC. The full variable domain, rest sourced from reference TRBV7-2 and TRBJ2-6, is GAGVSQSPSNKVTEKGKDVELRCDPISGHTALYWYRQSLGQGLEFLIYFQGNSAPDKSGLPSDRFSAERTGGSVSTLTIQRTQQEDSAVYLCASSFYGANVLTFGAGSRLTVL.

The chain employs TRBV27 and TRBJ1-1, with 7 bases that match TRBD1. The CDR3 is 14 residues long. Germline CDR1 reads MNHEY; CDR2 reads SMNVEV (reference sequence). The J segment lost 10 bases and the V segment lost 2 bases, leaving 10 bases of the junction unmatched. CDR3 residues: CASSLKGAPLGAFF. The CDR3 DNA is TGTGCCAGCAGTTTAAAGGGGGCTCCCCTGGGAGCTTTCTTT.

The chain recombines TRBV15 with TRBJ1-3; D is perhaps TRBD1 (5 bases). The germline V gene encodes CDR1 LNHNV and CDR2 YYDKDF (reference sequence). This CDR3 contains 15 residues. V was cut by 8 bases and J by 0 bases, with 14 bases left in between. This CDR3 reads CATAFGASSGNTIYF. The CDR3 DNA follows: TGTGCCACCGCTTTTGGGGCAAGCTCTGGAAACACCATATATTTT.

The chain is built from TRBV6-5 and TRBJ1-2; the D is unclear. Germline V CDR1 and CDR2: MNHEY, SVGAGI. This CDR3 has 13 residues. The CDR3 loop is CYTKADYNYGYTF. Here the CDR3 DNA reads TGTTACACCAAGGCAGACTATAACTATGGCTACACCTTC.

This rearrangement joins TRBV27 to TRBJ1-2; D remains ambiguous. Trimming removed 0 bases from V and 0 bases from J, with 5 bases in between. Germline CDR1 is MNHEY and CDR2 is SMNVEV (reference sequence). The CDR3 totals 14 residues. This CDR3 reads CASSLSPANYGYTF. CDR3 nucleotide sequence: TGTGCCAGCAGTTTATCTCCAGCTAACTATGGCTACACCTTC.